These 14 T cell receptor beta chains were all obtained from the same sample, sequenced in a study of early T cells in non-severe SARS-CoV-2 infection. Via MiXCR, TCRdb re-called the 5' RACE reads, giving one row per CDR3 protein. The sample carries 28,000 or so distinct CDR3 sequences, less than 6.5% recorded once. Sequenced sample: whole blood. The receptors stem from an adult who was a healthcare worker with PCR-confirmed SARS-CoV-2 infection or an uninfected control (not recorded which).

For the CDR3, the DNA is TGTGCCAGCAGTTTGACCCTCACTAGCGGGACTCAGTACTTC. This encodes CASSLTLTSGTQYF. This chain joins TRBV28 and TRBJ2-7; 10 bases align to TRBD2. CDR1 and CDR2 from the germline V gene are MDHEN and SYDVKM. With V trimmed by 3 bases and J by 10 bases, 9 bases remained unmatched. This CDR3 is 14 amino acids long.

There are many counts of this clonotype. The chain recombines TRBV6-2 or TRBV6-3 with TRBJ2-7; 11 nucleotides line up with TRBD1. The V and J ends lost 2 bases and 2 bases, in that order; junction bases with no gene match: 2. The V gene's germline CDR1 is MNHEY and CDR2 SVGEGT. CDR3 length equals 15 residues. Here the CDR3 reads CASSYRGQGAYEQYF. CDR3 bases: TGTGCCAGCAGTTACCGGGGACAGGGGGCCTACGAGCAGTACTTC.

This clonotype was counted at least ten times. The chain links TRBV7-9 to TRBJ2-5; 8 nucleotides match TRBD1. Per germline, CDR1 SEHNR and CDR2 FQNEAQ (reference sequence). The CDR3 has 14 amino acids. After removal of 6 bases from V and 1 base from J, the junction contained 4 bases not matched to a gene. The DNA of the CDR3 is TGTGCCAGCAGTTACGGACAGGGCCAAGAGACCCAGTACTTC. The encoded protein is CASSYGQGQETQYF. The entire variable domain, with the rest obtained from reference TRBV7-9 and TRBJ2-5, is as follows: DTGVSQNPRHKITKRGQNVTFRCDPISEHNRLYWYRQTLGQGPEFLTYFQNEAQLEKSRLLSDRFSAERPKGSFSTLEIQRTEQGDSAMYLCASSYGQGQETQYFGPGTRLLVL.

This clonotype was observed at least ten times. V and J are TRBV12-3 or TRBV12-4 and TRBJ1-5, with 7 bases identical to TRBD1. The V gene end was trimmed by 3 bases and the J gene end by 5 bases; junction bases not matched to a gene: 7. This CDR3 contains 15 residues. For the CDR3, the DNA is TGTGCCAGCAGTTTTTACAGGGGAAAAGATCAGCCCCAGCATTTT. This translates into CASSFYRGKDQPQHF.

This clonotype occurred many times. The CDR3 coding sequence is TGTGCCAGCAGCTCTTCTAGGACAGCGACCTACGAGCAGTACTTC. Its protein product is CASSSSRTATYEQYF. The chain links TRBV7-8 to TRBJ2-7; possibly TRBD1 for D (6 bases). CDR3 size: 15 residues. V was shortened by 4 bases and J by 2 bases, with 15 bases between the two germline ends. CDR1 is SGHVS, CDR2 FQNEAQ, per germline.

V gene TRBV7-9 combines with J gene TRBJ1-1, with TRBD1 identical over 8 bases. Germline V gene sequence: CDR1 SEHNR, CDR2 FQNEAQ (reference sequence). With 5 bases clipped from V and 2 bases from J, the junction kept 7 bases outside the gene matches. CDR3 length: 15 amino acids. CDR3 residues: CASSPQGGHNTEAFF. DNA for the CDR3: TGTGCCAGCAGCCCACAGGGGGGGCACAACACTGAAGCTTTCTTT.

In its sample, this clonotype was seen many times. The V and J genes are TRBV28 and TRBJ1-1; perhaps TRBD1 as D (5 bases). V was cut by 7 bases and J by 1 base, with 16 bases left in between. This CDR3 comprises 15 residues. Germline V gene lookup returns CDR1 MDHEN and CDR2 SYDVKM. This CDR3 is CASTLGTLANTEAFF. The CDR3 nucleotides are TGTGCCAGCACCCTGGGGACTCTCGCGAACACTGAAGCTTTCTTT.

This clonotype was seen ten or more times. The chain joins TRBV7-2 to TRBJ2-3; tentative D call: TRBD2 (5 bases). Germline V gene data show CDR1 as SGHTA and CDR2 as FQGNSA. The V gene lost 1 base and the J gene lost 3 bases, with 14 bases spanning the gap. This CDR3 has 16 residues. The CDR3 spells CASSLEVGVRTDTQYF. CDR3 sequence (DNA): TGTGCCAGCAGCTTAGAGGTGGGAGTGAGAACAGATACGCAGTATTTT.

This clonotype was detected ten times or more. The genes are TRBV10-3 and TRBJ2-6; no reliable D call. Trimming left V 7 bases short and J 0 bases short, with 13 bases between. The germline V gene has CDR1 ENHRY and CDR2 SYGVKD. The CDR3 is 16 amino acids. CDR3 DNA sequence: TGTGCCATCATGAGACACTGGTCCTCTGGGGCCAACGTCCTGACTTTC. It codes for CAIMRHWSSGANVLTF.

This clonotype was counted at least ten times. The chain is built from TRBV18 and TRBJ2-7, with 10 bases aligning to TRBD2. Germline V gene data show CDR1 as KGHSH and CDR2 as LQKENI. This CDR3 has 15 amino acids. Trimming at V came to 3 bases and at J to 7 bases, leaving 9 bases not matched to a gene. As DNA, the CDR3 is TGTGCCAGCTCACCCGTAGCGGGAGGCTCGGGGGAGCAGTACTTC. Protein sequence: CASSPVAGGSGEQYF.

This chain links TRBV29-1 with TRBJ2-1; D gene uncertain. This CDR3 region has 12 residues. Per the germline V gene, CDR1 is SQVTM and CDR2 is ANQGSEA. V was pared by 4 bases and J by 5 bases, with 9 bases between. The CDR3 region has the DNA TGCAGCGTTGCCAGGTCCAACAATGAGCAGTTCTTC. Its translation is CSVARSNNEQFF.

This clonotype showed up many times. The chain couples TRBV28 to TRBJ2-5; 7 nucleotides align to TRBD1. Germline V gene data show CDR1 as MDHEN and CDR2 as SYDVKM. CDR3 size: 12 residues. V trimming: 3 bases; J trimming: 9 bases; junction bases outside the gene matches: 4. The CDR3 sequence is CASSLKQGSQYF. CDR3 DNA sequence: TGTGCCAGCAGTTTGAAACAGGGGTCCCAGTACTTC.

The chain couples TRBV1 to TRBJ2-2; TRBD2 was called by the table and not checked on the DNA. TRBV1 is marked as a pseudogene. This CDR3 region has 16 residues. The CDR3 bases are TGCACCAGCAGCCCCAGAGCTAGCGCCTCGCACCGGGAGCTGTTTTTT. As protein: CTSSPRASASHRELFF.

This clonotype was recorded many times. CDR3 loop: CAIKTGGESGNTIYF. As DNA, the CDR3 is TGTGCCATCAAAACAGGGGGTGAATCTGGAAACACCATATATTTT. The V gene is TRBV10-3, the J gene TRBJ1-3, with 8 bases matching TRBD1. The CDR3 is made up of 15 amino acids. With V trimmed by 7 bases and J by 1 base, 6 bases remained unmatched. Germline lookup yields CDR1 ENHRY and CDR2 SYGVKD.